These T cell receptor beta chains were read from a single sample in a study of blood T cell repertoires in COVID-19. The protocol was immunoSEQ multiplex PCR, while the TCRdb copy is restricted to in-frame clones and leaves out a portion. The sample has under 250,000 clones, over 75% seen once. Sample: peripheral blood. Receptors were obtained from a woman aged 80 or older with acute or convalescent COVID-19. The CDR3 runs from the conserved cysteine through the conserved F or W. Fields, in order: D gene, clone size, V gene, CDR3 length, J gene, CDR3 DNA, CDR3 protein. A D gene is named only where the DNA matches it firmly. Size is omitted from some rows. Given values are once, few, many or a class for expanded clones.

>TRBD2|.|TRBV19|16|TRBJ2-4
TGTGCCAGTAGTATGGGACTAGCGGGAGAAAGAAACATTCAGTACTTC
CASSMGLAGERNIQYF
>TRBD1|once|TRBV5-6|15|TRBJ1-4
TGTGCCAGCAGCTCGGCAGGGGGCGCGGATGAAAAACTGTTTTTT
CASSSAGGADEKLFF
>TRBD1|.|TRBV10-3|15|TRBJ1-2
TGTGCCATCAGTGCCGGACAGGGCTACCACTATGGCTACACCTTC
CAISAGQGYHYGYTF
>TRBD1|.|TRBV19|14|TRBJ1-2
TGTGCCAGTAGTACCGACAGGGATGGATATGGCTACACCTTC
CASSTDRDGYGYTF
>.|.|TRBV29-1|13|TRBJ1-4
TGCAGCTATATTCGGGTTCCCAGAGGAAAACTGTTTTTT
CSYIRVPRGKLFF
>.|.|TRBV6-1|15|TRBJ1-5
TGTGCCAGCAGTGATCAGGTCTATAGCAATCAGCCCCAGCATTTT
CASSDQVYSNQPQHF
>.|.|TRBV11-2|16|TRBJ2-7
TGTGCCAGCAGCTTAACTGGCGGGGTGGGCTCATACGAGCAGTACTTC
CASSLTGGVGSYEQYF
>TRBD1|.|TRBV5-1|14|TRBJ2-2
TGCGCCAGCAGCTTGGAGGGGGCTAGCGGGGAGCTGTTTTTT
CASSLEGASGELFF
>.|.|TRBV3-1/TRBV3-2|17|TRBJ1-2
TGTGCCAGCAGCCAAGTAGGGATACAGGGTATAAACTATGGCTACACCTTC
CASSQVGIQGINYGYTF
>.|.|TRBV19|14|TRBJ2-2
TGTGCCAGTAGTTCGGGACACCTCACCGGGGAGCTGTTTTTT
CASSSGHLTGELFF
>TRBD1|few|TRBV7-3|17|TRBJ2-2
TGTGCCAGCAGCCGGCTCCCCGGGACAGGGGATACCGGGGAGCTGTTTTTT
CASSRLPGTGDTGELFF
>.|.|TRBV7-2|16|TRBJ1-3
TGTGCCAGCAGCTTAGAGTTAAGAGGGTCCGGAAACACCATATATTTT
CASSLELRGSGNTIYF
>TRBD1|.|TRBV2|15|TRBJ2-5
TGTGCCAGCAGTTTGGGACAGGGGGCGGAGGAGACCCAGTACTTC
CASSLGQGAEETQYF
>.|.|TRBV7-2|15|TRBJ2-5
TGTGCCAGCAGCCGTGGACAGGGAGGGAGAGAGACCCAGTACTTC
CASSRGQGGRETQYF
>TRBD2|.|TRBV6-6|15|TRBJ2-1
TGTGCCAGCAGTTACTCTAGCGGGAGTGGGAATGAGCAGTTCTTC
CASSYSSGSGNEQFF
>.|.|TRBV28|13|TRBJ1-3
TGTGCCAGCAGTTTTGCAGGGGCGAACACCATATATTTT
CASSFAGANTIYF
>TRBD1|.|TRBV7-8|15|TRBJ1-2
TGTGCCAGCAGCCAAAGGGAAAAGGGGACAGCTGGCTACACCTTC
CASSQREKGTAGYTF
>TRBD1|.|TRBV3-1/TRBV3-2|13|TRBJ2-7
TGTGCCAGCAGCCAAGATGGACAGGGCCCTAGGTACTTC
CASSQDGQGPRYF
>.|.|TRBV7-9|15|TRBJ1-5
TGTGCCAGCAGCTTAGGGGGGGTCCTGGCTCAGCCCCAGCATTTT
CASSLGGVLAQPQHF
>TRBD1|.|TRBV3-1/TRBV3-2|17|TRBJ1-2
TGTGCCAGCAGCCACCTCCGGGACAGAAATAAAAACTATGGCTACACCTTC
CASSHLRDRNKNYGYTF
>.|.|TRBV18|18|TRBJ1-1
TGTGCCAGCAGGAAAACCGGGACTCCGGGGGGACTGAACACTGAAGCTTTCTTT
CASRKTGTPGGLNTEAFF
>TRBD1|.|TRBV5-1|12|TRBJ2-1
TGCGCCAGCAGCTGGGGACAGGCCGAGCAGTTCTTC
CASSWGQAEQFF
>.|.|TRBV5-1|14|TRBJ1-4
TGCGCCAGCAGCTTGGGAGCAACTAATGAAAAACTGTTTTTT
CASSLGATNEKLFF
>TRBD1|.|TRBV3-1/TRBV3-2|18|TRBJ2-2
TGTGCCAGCAGCCAAGTTTGGGCGGGGACAGGGGGCACCGGGGAGCTGTTTTTT
CASSQVWAGTGGTGELFF
>.|.|TRBV6-5|14|TRBJ1-1
TGTGCCAGCAGTTACCGCGGTGGTGGTACTGAAGCTTTCTTT
CASSYRGGGTEAFF
>.|.|TRBV7-2|15|TRBJ1-3
TGTGCCAGCAGCTTAGACCGGGGCTCTGGAAACACCATATATTTT
CASSLDRGSGNTIYF
>.|few|TRBV7-2|17|TRBJ2-1
TGTGCCAGCAGCTTAAACCCCCCAGCGAGCTCCTACAATGAGCAGTTCTTC
CASSLNPPASSYNEQFF
>TRBD2|.|TRBV20-1|15|TRBJ2-7
TGCAGTGCTAGTGGTGCTAGCGGGATTGGGTACGAGCAGTACTTC
CSASGASGIGYEQYF
>TRBD2|.|TRBV5-4|14|TRBJ2-1
TGTGCCAGCAGCTTGGAAGCGACTAGCGTTGAGCAGTTCTTC
CASSLEATSVEQFF
>TRBD2|.|TRBV10-3|16|TRBJ2-1
TGTGCCATCAGTGACGCGGGCGGGAGTTCCTACAATGAGCAGTTCTTC
CAISDAGGSSYNEQFF
>.|.|TRBV6-5|11|TRBJ1-1
TGTGCCAGCAGTTACCACGGAGTCTCTATCTTT
CASSYHGVSIF
>.|.|TRBV4-2|13|TRBJ2-7
TGTGCCAGCAGCCAAGACAGTCGATACGAGCAGTACTTC
CASSQDSRYEQYF
>.|.|TRBV19|16|TRBJ1-2
TGTGCCAGTAGTATGGGTCAGGGGATGTCTAACTATGGCTACACCTTC
CASSMGQGMSNYGYTF
>TRBD2|.|TRBV19|17|TRBJ2-3
TGTGCCAGTAGTATGGCGGGAGGTGGACCTTGGGGAGATACGCAGTATTTT
CASSMAGGGPWGDTQYF
>.|.|TRBV5-1|11|TRBJ2-1
TGCGCCAGCAGCTTAGGGGATCAGCAGTTCTTC
CASSLGDQQFF
>.|.|TRBV2|13|TRBJ1-6
TGTGCCAGCAGTGCCAGCGAAAGTTCACCCCTCCACTTT
CASSASESSPLHF
>.|once|TRBV12-3/TRBV12-4|13|TRBJ1-4
TGTGCCAGCAGCCAGGGCGGTCAGGGAAAACTGTTTTTT
CASSQGGQGKLFF
>TRBD2|once|TRBV5-8|15|TRBJ2-1
TGTGCCAGCAGCTTGTACCCTAGCGGGGGGGGATGGCAGTTCTTC
CASSLYPSGGGWQFF
>TRBD2|.|TRBV15|15|TRBJ2-1
TGTGCCACCAGCAGAGAATTGGGACTAGGTATGGGGCAGTTCTTC
CATSRELGLGMGQFF
>.|.|TRBV5-1|17|TRBJ2-2
TGCGCCAGCAGCTTGGTATCCCCTGCCGAGCCCCCCCGGGAGCTGTTTTTT
CASSLVSPAEPPRELFF
>.|.|TRBV9|15|TRBJ2-2
TGTGCCAGCAGCGTAGAAAGGACAGCCACCGGGGAGCTGTTTTTT
CASSVERTATGELFF
>TRBD1|.|TRBV2|17|TRBJ1-1
TGTGCCAGCAGTTATGGGACAGTTTCCCAGGGGAACACTGAAGCTTTCTTT
CASSYGTVSQGNTEAFF
>TRBD1|.|TRBV5-1|14|TRBJ2-7
TGCGCCAGCAGCACGACAGGGGACCCCTACGAGCAGTACTTC
CASSTTGDPYEQYF
>TRBD2|.|TRBV2|19|TRBJ2-1
TGTGCCAGCAGTGATTCCGGACTAGCGGGAGGCGACTCCTACAATGAGCAGTTCTTC
CASSDSGLAGGDSYNEQFF
>TRBD1|.|TRBV6-5|13|TRBJ2-7
TGTGCCAGCAGTCGACAGGGCTCCTACGAGCAGTACTTC
CASSRQGSYEQYF
>TRBD1|.|TRBV5-1|15|TRBJ2-3
TGCGCCAGCAGCTTGTGGACAGGGGACACAGATACGCAGTATTTT
CASSLWTGDTDTQYF
>TRBD1|.|TRBV7-2|14|TRBJ1-2
TGTGCCAGCAGCCAGAGACAGGGCCAGGCTGGCTACACCTTC
CASSQRQGQAGYTF
>.|.|TRBV9|16|TRBJ2-1
TGTGCCAGCAGCGTAGAAAGGGACGGCAGGGGCGATGAGCAGTTCTTC
CASSVERDGRGDEQFF
>.|.|TRBV18|13|TRBJ1-2
TGTGCCAGCTCACCGAAGGAGGGGAATGGCTACACCTTC
CASSPKEGNGYTF
>TRBD1|.|TRBV5-4|15|TRBJ1-2
TGTGCCAGCAGCTTGCCCGGACAGGGGGGCTATGGCTACACCTTC
CASSLPGQGGYGYTF
>TRBD1|.|TRBV19|15|TRBJ1-1
TGTGCCAGTAGTATACAGGGGGCGTTTGACACTGAAGCTTTCTTT
CASSIQGAFDTEAFF
>TRBD1|once|TRBV5-1|14|TRBJ1-4
TGCGCCAGCAGCCCCGGGACAGCTAGGGAAAAACTGTTTTTT
CASSPGTAREKLFF
>.|.|TRBV5-1|13|TRBJ1-5
TGCGCCAGCAGCTTGGACGGGGGTCAGCCCCAGCATTTT
CASSLDGGQPQHF
>TRBD1|few|TRBV19|15|TRBJ1-5
TGTGCCAGCTCTGAGACAGGGGGGTCCAATCAGCCCCAGCATTTT
CASSETGGSNQPQHF
>TRBD2|.|TRBV5-1|16|TRBJ2-7
TGCGCCAGCAGCCGAGAATCTAGCGGGGATTCCTACGAGCAGTACTTC
CASSRESSGDSYEQYF
>.|.|TRBV12-5|17|TRBJ2-2
TGTGCTAGTGGGCAAAAAACACAGGAGCTTAACACCGGGGAGCTGTTTTTT
CASGQKTQELNTGELFF
>TRBD1|.|TRBV7-8|16|TRBJ1-3
TGTGCCAGCAGCTTTAGCACAGGGGGCACTGGAAACACCATATATTTT
CASSFSTGGTGNTIYF
>.|.|TRBV5-1|15|TRBJ1-1
TGCGCCAGCAGCTTGGAGGAGGGAATGAACACTGAAGCTTTCTTT
CASSLEEGMNTEAFF
>.|.|TRBV16|14|TRBJ1-1
TGTGCCAGCAGCCAATTGGGGGGAAGGACTGAAGCTTTCTTT
CASSQLGGRTEAFF